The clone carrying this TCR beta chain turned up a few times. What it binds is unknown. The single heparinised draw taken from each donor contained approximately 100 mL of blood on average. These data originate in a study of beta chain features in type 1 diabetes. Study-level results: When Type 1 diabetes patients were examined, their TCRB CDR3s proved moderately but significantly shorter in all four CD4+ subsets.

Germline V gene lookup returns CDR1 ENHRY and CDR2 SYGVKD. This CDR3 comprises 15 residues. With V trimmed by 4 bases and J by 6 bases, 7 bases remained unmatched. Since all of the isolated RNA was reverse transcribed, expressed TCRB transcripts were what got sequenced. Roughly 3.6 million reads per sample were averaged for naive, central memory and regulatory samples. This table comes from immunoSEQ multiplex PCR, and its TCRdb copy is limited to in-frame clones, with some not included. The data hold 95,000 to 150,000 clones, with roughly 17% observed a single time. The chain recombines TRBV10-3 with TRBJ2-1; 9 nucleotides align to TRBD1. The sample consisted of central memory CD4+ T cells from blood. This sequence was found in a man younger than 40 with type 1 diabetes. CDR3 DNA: TGTGCCATCAGTGCGCAACCGGGACAGGGCAATGAGCAGTTCTTC. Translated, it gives CAISAQPGQGNEQFF.